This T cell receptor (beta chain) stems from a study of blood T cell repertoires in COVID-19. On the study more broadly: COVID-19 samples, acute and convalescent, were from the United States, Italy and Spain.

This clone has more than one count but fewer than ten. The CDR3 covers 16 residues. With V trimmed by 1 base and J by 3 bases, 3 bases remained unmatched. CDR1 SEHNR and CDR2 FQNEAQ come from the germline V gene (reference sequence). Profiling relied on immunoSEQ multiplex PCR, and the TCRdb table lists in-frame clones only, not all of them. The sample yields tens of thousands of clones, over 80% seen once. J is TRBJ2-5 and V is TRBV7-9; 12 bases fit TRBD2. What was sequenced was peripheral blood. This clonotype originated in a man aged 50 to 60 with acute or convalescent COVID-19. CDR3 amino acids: CASSLGTSGTKETQYF. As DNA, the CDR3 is TGTGCCAGCAGCTTAGGGACTAGCGGGACCAAAGAGACCCAGTACTTC.